The 15 T cell receptor beta chains below come from one sample, sequenced in a study of blood T cell repertoires in COVID-19. Sequencing used immunoSEQ multiplex PCR; TCRdb keeps in-frame clones, though not all of them. This sample has approximately 70,000 clones, with approximately 90% found just once. Sequenced: peripheral blood. The receptor source for this set is a man aged 45 to 65 with COVID-19, enrolled during active disease.

The chain has TRBV9 and TRBJ2-1, with TRBD2 as a possible D gene (6 bases). In germline, CDR1 is SGDLS, CDR2 YYNGEE. The CDR3 covers 16 residues. Trimming removed 4 bases from V and 4 bases from J, with 18 bases in between. The CDR3: CASSPTPTGEYNEQFF. The CDR3 DNA reads TGTGCCAGCAGCCCCACACCTACGGGAGAGTACAATGAGCAGTTCTTC.

About this clone itself: The sample contains more than one DNA sequence encoding this CDR3. This chain connects TRBV19 to TRBJ1-5, with TRBD1 matching 9 bases. CDR3 size: 14 residues. Germline lookup yields CDR1 LNHDA and CDR2 SQIVND (reference sequence). V gave up 4 bases and J gave up 4 bases; unmatched junction bases: 2. The CDR3 DNA sequence: TGTGCCAGTAGTACGGGACAGGGTAATCAGCCCCAGCATTTT. Protein product: CASSTGQGNQPQHF.

This sequence joins TRBV9 and TRBJ1-1; D ambiguous. V was clipped by 6 bases and J by 3 bases, with 18 bases between them. The CDR3 contains 15 residues. Germline V gene lookup returns CDR1 SGDLS and CDR2 YYNGEE. The CDR3 nucleotides are TGTGCCAGCAACGAGTGGGGAGAAGAGGACACTGAAGCTTTCTTT. Protein: CASNEWGEEDTEAFF.

J is TRBJ1-6 and V is TRBV6-5; possibly TRBD1 for D (5 bases). The CDR3 spans 13 residues. Germline V lookup: CDR1 MNHEY, CDR2 SVGAGI. Deletions cut 7 bases from V and 9 bases from J, with 13 bases between. CDR3 amino acids: CASTRGESSPLHF. Written as DNA, the CDR3 is TGTGCCAGCACTCGGGGGGAAAGTTCACCCCTCCACTTT.

In its sample, this clone was seen a few times. The rearrangement uses TRBV27 and TRBJ2-3, with TRBD2 matching over 7 bases. V shed 5 bases, J shed 4 bases, and the junction held 9 bases outside the gene matches. Germline V gives CDR1 MNHEY, CDR2 SMNVEV (reference sequence). The CDR3 spans 15 residues. For the CDR3, the DNA is TGTGCCAGCAGTGTACCAGGGAGGGCCCCAGATACGCAGTATTTT. It codes for CASSVPGRAPDTQYF.

The rearrangement joins TRBV5-1 to TRBJ2-5; D unclear. This CDR3 has 11 residues. The V gene's germline CDR1 is SGHRS and CDR2 YFSETQ. The V end lost 0 bases, the J end lost 10 bases, and 7 bases lay between the germline ends. CDR3 nucleotide sequence: TGCGCCAGCAGCTTGGGTCGTTACCAGTACTTC. Its protein is CASSLGRYQYF. The full variable domain, in which reference TRBV5-1 and TRBJ2-5 provide the parts outside the CDR3, is KAGVTQTPRYLIKTRGQQVTLSCSPISGHRSVSWYQQTPGQGLQFLFEYFSETQRNKGNFPGRFSGRQFSNSRSEMNVSTLELGDSALYLCASSLGRYQYFGPGTRLLVL.

V gene TRBV19 combines with J gene TRBJ2-1; 7 bases align to TRBD2. With V trimmed by 5 bases and J by 0 bases, 13 bases remained unmatched. CDR1 is LNHDA and CDR2 is SQIVND in the germline V gene (reference sequence). The CDR3 runs 18 residues. The CDR3 region has the DNA TGTGCCAGTAGTCTCCGGACAAGGGCTAGCGGCTCCTACAATGAGCAGTTCTTC. It codes for CASSLRTRASGSYNEQFF.

The chain combines TRBV6-2 or TRBV6-3 with TRBJ2-7; no clear D gene. The germline V gene encodes CDR1 MNHEY and CDR2 SVGEGT. The CDR3 has 14 amino acids. Trimming removed 2 bases from V and 3 bases from J, with 11 bases in between. This CDR3 is CASSYPTPYYEQYF. The CDR3 nucleotides read TGTGCCAGCAGTTACCCGACACCCTACTACGAGCAGTACTTC.

The chain is built from TRBV5-1 and TRBJ2-5, with a weak D call TRBD1 (6 bases). CDR1 and CDR2 from the germline V gene are SGHRS and YFSETQ. Deletions cut 4 bases from V and 0 bases from J, with 13 bases between. This CDR3 is built from 15 residues. The CDR3 sequence is CASSLNRAYQETQYF. Here the CDR3 DNA reads TGCGCCAGCAGCCTAAACAGGGCCTACCAAGAGACCCAGTACTTC. Together with reference TRBV5-1 and TRBJ2-5, the CDR3 gives the full variable domain: KAGVTQTPRYLIKTRGQQVTLSCSPISGHRSVSWYQQTPGQGLQFLFEYFSETQRNKGNFPGRFSGRQFSNSRSEMNVSTLELGDSALYLCASSLNRAYQETQYFGPGTRLLVL.

This clone occurred a few times. The sample holds other DNA sequences that translate to the same CDR3. The chain joins TRBV5-1 to TRBJ2-1; 8 bases are a match to TRBD1. Germline-derived CDR1 and CDR2 are SGHRS and YFSETQ. After removal of 0 bases from V and 6 bases from J, the junction contained 2 bases not matched to a gene. The CDR3 extends over 14 amino acids. The CDR3 coding sequence is TGCGCCAGCAGCTTGGGACAGGGGTTCAATGAGCAGTTCTTC. Its translation is CASSLGQGFNEQFF.

This chain connects TRBV7-2 to TRBJ2-1, with D tentatively TRBD1 (7 bases). The CDR3 consists of 16 residues. Germline CDR1 is SGHTA and CDR2 is FQGNSA. The V and J ends lost 5 bases and 7 bases respectively, with 21 bases between them. CDR3 region: CASSLTFPEGQNEQFF. CDR3 coding DNA: TGTGCCAGCAGCCTCACCTTTCCGGAGGGACAGAATGAGCAGTTCTTC.

The chain is built from TRBV24-1 and TRBJ1-2; 7 nucleotides match TRBD1. From germline, CDR1 is KGHDR and CDR2 SFDVKD. This CDR3 has 17 residues. The junction had 12 bases not matched to a gene; V was cut back by 6 bases and J by 0 bases. CDR3 nucleotides: TGTGCCACCAGTATTATGAAAGGGGGCCGAGCTAACTATGGCTACACCTTC. This encodes CATSIMKGGRANYGYTF.

The rearrangement links TRBV6-5 to TRBJ2-7; 10 nucleotides line up with TRBD2. The CDR3 extends over 13 amino acids. Germline-derived CDR1 and CDR2 are MNHEY and SVGAGI. V shed 6 bases, J shed 2 bases, and the junction held 1 base outside the gene matches. The CDR3: CASRLAGTYEQYV. The CDR3 DNA reads as TGTGCCAGCAGACTAGCGGGGACCTACGAGCAGTACGTC.

J is TRBJ2-1 and V is TRBV10-3, with D possibly being TRBD1 (5 bases). Germline lookup yields CDR1 ENHRY and CDR2 SYGVKD. This CDR3 contains 15 residues. Between the trimmed V and J ends, which lost 4 bases and 9 bases, there was a span of 19 bases. The DNA of the CDR3 is TGTGCCATCAGTGGTGGGGTTATTAGCCAGGGTGAGCAGTTCTTC. Its translation: CAISGGVISQGEQFF.

This chain joins TRBV7-9 and TRBJ1-4, with TRBD1 as a possible D gene (5 bases). The CDR3 is 15 residues long. CDR1 and CDR2 from the germline V gene are SEHNR and FQNEAQ (reference sequence). The V gene lost 3 bases and the J gene lost 4 bases, with 12 bases spanning the gap. DNA for the CDR3: TGTGCCAGCAGCTTGTGGGGCGGAAATAATGAAAAACTGTTTTTT. Encoded protein: CASSLWGGNNEKLFF.